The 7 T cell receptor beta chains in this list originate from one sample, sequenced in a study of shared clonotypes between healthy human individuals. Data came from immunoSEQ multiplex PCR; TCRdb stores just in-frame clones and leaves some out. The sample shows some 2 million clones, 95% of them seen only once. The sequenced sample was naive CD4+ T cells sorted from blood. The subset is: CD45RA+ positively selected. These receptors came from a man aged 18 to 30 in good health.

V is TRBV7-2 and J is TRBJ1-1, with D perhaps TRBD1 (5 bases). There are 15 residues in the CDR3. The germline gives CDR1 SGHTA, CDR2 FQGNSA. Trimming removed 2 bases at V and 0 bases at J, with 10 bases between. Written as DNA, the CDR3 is TGTGCCAGCAGCTTATTAACGGGGGTGAACACTGAAGCTTTCTTT. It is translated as CASSLLTGVNTEAFF. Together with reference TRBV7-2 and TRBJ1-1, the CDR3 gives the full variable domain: GAGVSQSPSNKVTEKGKDVELRCDPISGHTALYWYRQSLGQGLEFLIYFQGNSAPDKSGLPSDRFSAERTGGSVSTLTIQRTQQEDSAVYLCASSLLTGVNTEAFFGQGTRLTVV.

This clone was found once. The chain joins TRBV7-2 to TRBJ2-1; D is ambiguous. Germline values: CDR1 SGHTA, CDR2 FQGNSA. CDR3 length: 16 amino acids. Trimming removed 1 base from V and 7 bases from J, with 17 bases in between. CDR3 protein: CASSLDSYSPLNEQFF. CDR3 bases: TGTGCCAGCAGCTTAGATTCGTATTCCCCCCTAAATGAGCAGTTCTTC.

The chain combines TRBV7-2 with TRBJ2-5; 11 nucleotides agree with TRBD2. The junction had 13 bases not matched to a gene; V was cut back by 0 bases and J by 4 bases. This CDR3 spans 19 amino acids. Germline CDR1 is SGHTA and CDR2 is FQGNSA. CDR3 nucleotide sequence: TGTGCCAGCAGCTTAGCGCTAATTAGCGGGAGGGCCTTCGGAGAGACCCAGTACTTC. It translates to CASSLALISGRAFGETQYF.

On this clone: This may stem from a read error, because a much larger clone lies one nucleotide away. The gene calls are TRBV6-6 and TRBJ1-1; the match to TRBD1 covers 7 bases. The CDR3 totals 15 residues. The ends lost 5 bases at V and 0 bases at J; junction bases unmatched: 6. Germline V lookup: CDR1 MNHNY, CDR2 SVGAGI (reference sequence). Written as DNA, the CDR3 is TGTGCCAGCAGTCCCTATACAGGGGTGAACACTGAAGCTTTCTTT. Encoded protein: CASSPYTGVNTEAFF.

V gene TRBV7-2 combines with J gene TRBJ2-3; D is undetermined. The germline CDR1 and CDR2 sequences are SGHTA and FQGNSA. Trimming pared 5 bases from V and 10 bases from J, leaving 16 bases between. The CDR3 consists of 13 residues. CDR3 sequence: CASSPDGPYAQYF. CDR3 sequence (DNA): TGTGCCAGCAGCCCCGACGGGCCCTATGCGCAGTATTTT.

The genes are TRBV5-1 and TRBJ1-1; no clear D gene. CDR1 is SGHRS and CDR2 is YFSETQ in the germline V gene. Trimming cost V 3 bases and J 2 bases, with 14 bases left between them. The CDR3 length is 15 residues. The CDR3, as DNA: TGCGCCAGCAGCTGGGATGGGCGTATAAACACTGAAGCTTTCTTT. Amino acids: CASSWDGRINTEAFF.

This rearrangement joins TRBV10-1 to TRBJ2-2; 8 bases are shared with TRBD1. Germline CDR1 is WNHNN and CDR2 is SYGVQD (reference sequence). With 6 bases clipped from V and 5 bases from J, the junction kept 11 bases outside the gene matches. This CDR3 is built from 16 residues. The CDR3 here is CASSLGQGLGTGELFF. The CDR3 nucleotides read TGCGCCAGCAGCCTCGGACAGGGCCTTGGGACCGGGGAGCTGTTTTTT.